The clone carrying this T cell receptor beta chain was picked up one time. The antigen is undetermined. This sample is drawn from a study of shared clonotypes between healthy human individuals. Study summary: The cohort had a couple of women and a few men, ages 18 to 49. General study findings and limits: Relative to clonotypes present in all four donors, those not shared had lower generation probabilities.

The germline gives CDR1 MNHEY, CDR2 SMNVEV (reference sequence). The CDR3 contains 17 residues. V dropped 2 bases and J dropped 2 bases, with 17 bases sitting between them. The naive CD8 subset, CD45RO-negative cells positively selected for CCR7, excluded terminally differentiated effector memory CD45RA+ cells. Participating donors were healthy, HIV-negative adults free of recent acute infections or vaccinations. Per the authors' pipeline: Filtering differed because ImmunoSEQ produced junction-only sequences that carried no quality scores. Libraries were prepared by immunoSEQ multiplex PCR; TCRdb keeps only in-frame clonotypes and omits some of them. D and trimming come from the DNA, and the V and J calls and clone size come from that table. Altogether 750,000 to 1,000,000 clones are present, 85% to 95% being singletons, with the ten largest covering 24%.

The specimen sequenced was naive CD8+ T cells sorted from blood. This clonotype originated in a man aged 30 to 39 in good health. This chain uses TRBV27 with TRBJ2-3; the D gene is possibly TRBD2 (5 bases). The CDR3, as DNA: TGTGCCAGCAGTTTAGCCGGACTTCTGCCTAACACAGATACGCAGTATTTT. Protein product: CASSLAGLLPNTDTQYF.